These 18 T cell receptor beta chains came from one sample sequenced in a study of cytomegalovirus exposure and HLA in healthy donors (TCRdb year 2017). The library was prepared using the immunoSEQ multiplex PCR assay. For the multiplex PCR, a mixture combining 60 forward primers for TCR Vbeta segments and 13 reverse primers for TCR Jbeta segments was used. In TCRdb, the immuneACCESS table is reduced to in-frame sequences with V and J assigned. These tables do not hold every clone; where another copy was compared, an unresolved V gene accounts for under half, and the others remain unexplained. The sample table shows about 170,000 clones, and 80% are seen once. The ten largest clonotypes hold about 2.3% of the sample. Sample: PBMCs. These receptors all stem from a male donor in good health and CMV-seronegative.

In its sample, this clone was seen a few times. The genes are TRBV18 and TRBJ2-5; 7 nucleotides line up with TRBD1. The CDR3 has 15 amino acids. Germline CDR1 KGHSH, CDR2 LQKENI. Trimming at V came to 3 bases and at J to 2 bases, leaving 6 bases not matched to a gene. The CDR3 sequence is CASSPGLGQQETQYF. The CDR3 DNA follows: TGTGCCAGCTCACCGGGTTTGGGACAGCAAGAGACCCAGTACTTC. Based on the CDR3 plus reference TRBV18 and TRBJ2-5, the full variable domain is NAGVMQNPRHLVRRRGQEARLRCSPMKGHSHVYWYRQLPEEGLKFMVYLQKENIIDESGMPKERFSAEFPKEGPSILRIQQVVRGDSAAYFCASSPGLGQQETQYFGPGTRLLVL.

The rearrangement joins TRBV27 to TRBJ1-2, with TRBD1 matching 8 bases. Germline V gives CDR1 MNHEY, CDR2 SMNVEV (reference sequence). Unmatched junction bases numbered 12, after V lost 8 bases and J lost 4 bases. The CDR3 runs 15 residues. CDR3 coding DNA: TGTGCCAGCGGAACAGGGGGGAGTAGTGGCTATGGCTACACCTTC. Its translation: CASGTGGSSGYGYTF.

The chain uses TRBV7-9 and TRBJ2-1, with 9 positions matching TRBD1. The germline gives CDR1 SEHNR, CDR2 FQNEAQ (reference sequence). The CDR3 extends over 18 amino acids. J gave up 5 bases and V 2 bases, and 13 bases lay outside the gene matches. The CDR3 loop reads CASSLIVAWDRENNEQFF. The CDR3 DNA is TGTGCCAGCAGCTTAATTGTCGCCTGGGACAGGGAAAACAATGAGCAGTTCTTC.

With regard to this clone: The sample carries other DNA sequences with the same CDR3. The chain recombines TRBV6-5 with TRBJ2-5; D remains unclear. Germline V gene data show CDR1 as MNHEY and CDR2 as SVGAGI. The CDR3 covers 11 residues. V was clipped by 4 bases and J by 5 bases, with 5 bases between them. The CDR3 is CASSSRETQYF. The CDR3, as DNA: TGTGCCAGCAGTTCACGGGAGACCCAGTACTTC.

In DNA form, the CDR3 reads TGTGCCAGCAGCTTAAAAGGAAGACAGAGACTCTCCTCTACAGCCAAAAACATTCAGTACTTC. Protein product: CASSLKGRQRLSSTAKNIQYF. This sequence joins TRBV7-8 and TRBJ2-4; D possibly corresponds to TRBD1 (5 bases). Trimming took off 2 bases at V and 0 bases at J, with 26 bases between the two ends. The CDR3 has 21 amino acids. Per the germline V gene, CDR1 is SGHVS and CDR2 is FQNEAQ. Together with reference TRBV7-8 and TRBJ2-4, the CDR3 gives the full variable domain: GAGVSQSPRYKVAKRGQDVALRCDPISGHVSLFWYQQALGQGPEFLTYFQNEAQLDKSGLPSDRFFAERPEGSVSTLKIQRTQQEDSAVYLCASSLKGRQRLSSTAKNIQYFGAGTRLSVL.

The CDR3: CASSYSTGRDEQFF. The DNA of the CDR3 is TGTGCCAGCAGTTACTCAACAGGGCGGGATGAGCAGTTCTTC. The chain recombines TRBV6-5 with TRBJ2-1, with D perhaps TRBD1 (6 bases). This CDR3 has 14 residues. The V end was cut by 0 bases, the J end by 8 bases, with 11 bases between. CDR1 is MNHEY, CDR2 SVGAGI, per germline.

The V gene is TRBV29-1, the J gene TRBJ2-7; 10 bases fit TRBD1. This CDR3 is 12 amino acids long. Looked up from germline, CDR1 is SQVTM and CDR2 is ANQGSEA. The CDR3 DNA sequence: TGCAATTCCGGGACAGGGGAATCCGAGCAGTACTTC. Amino acid sequence: CNSGTGESEQYF.

V usage is TRBV7-2 and J usage is TRBJ2-3, with 7 bases lining up with TRBD2. Germline V gene data show CDR1 as SGHTA and CDR2 as FQGNSA. This CDR3 is built from 14 residues. Losses at the gene ends were 5 bases for V and 2 bases for J; bases not matched to a gene: 4. Here the CDR3 reads CASSPGLVTDTQYF. For the CDR3, the DNA is TGTGCCAGCAGCCCCGGACTAGTCACAGATACGCAGTATTTT. The whole variable domain, filled in from reference TRBV7-2 and TRBJ2-3, reads GAGVSQSPSNKVTEKGKDVELRCDPISGHTALYWYRQSLGQGLEFLIYFQGNSAPDKSGLPSDRFSAERTGGSVSTLTIQRTQQEDSAVYLCASSPGLVTDTQYFGPGTRLTVL.

The rearrangement uses TRBV5-1 and TRBJ2-7; 8 bases align to TRBD2. The CDR3 length is 17 residues. Germline CDR1 and CDR2: SGHRS and YFSETQ. V lost 1 base, J lost 1 base, and 10 bases stayed unmatched. CDR3 bases: TGCGCCAGCAGCTTGAGGGTAGCGGGGTCCGTATCCTACGAGCAGTACTTC. It is translated as CASSLRVAGSVSYEQYF.

The gene calls are TRBV7-2 and TRBJ1-2; no firm D call. Germline CDR1 is SGHTA and CDR2 is FQGNSA. The CDR3 sequence is 14 residues long. Trimming removed 5 bases at V and 2 bases at J, with 12 bases between. CDR3 region: CASSRPDTNYGYTF. DNA of the CDR3: TGTGCCAGCAGCCGACCAGACACCAACTATGGCTACACCTTC.

This clone was seen only a few times. The DNA for the CDR3 is TGTGCCTGGAAGAAACCGGGACAAGACTACGAGCAGTACTTC. Its translation is CAWKKPGQDYEQYF. This sequence joins TRBV30 and TRBJ2-7; D may be TRBD1 (6 bases). Per the germline V gene, CDR1 is GTSNPN and CDR2 is SVGIG (reference sequence). V lost 4 bases to trimming and J lost 3 bases, with 16 bases between them. The CDR3 consists of 14 residues.

The V and J genes are TRBV5-1 and TRBJ1-4; possibly TRBD1 for D (6 bases). V was trimmed by 3 bases and J by 0 bases, leaving 12 bases between them. Germline assignment: CDR1 SGHRS and CDR2 YFSETQ. This CDR3 has 16 amino acids. As DNA, the CDR3 is TGCGCCAGCAGCTACAGGGAGCCCGCAACTAATGAAAAACTGTTTTTT. This sequence encodes CASSYREPATNEKLFF.

This clone was picked up one time. This sequence joins TRBV2 and TRBJ1-5; D ambiguous. This CDR3 comprises 16 residues. The V gene lost 3 bases and the J gene lost 1 base, with 13 bases spanning the gap. Germline CDR1 and CDR2: SNHLY and FYNNEI. The CDR3 DNA is TGTGCCAGCAGTGACGCGGCAGCATCGAGCAATCAGCCCCAGCATTTT. It yields the protein CASSDAAASSNQPQHF.

This clone was found a few times. The V and J genes are TRBV4-3 and TRBJ2-4; D possibly corresponds to TRBD2 (5 bases). Trimming shortened V by 0 bases and J by 8 bases, and 14 bases separated the two germline ends. CDR1 LGHNA and CDR2 YSLEER come from the germline V gene. The CDR3 sequence is 15 residues long. This chain's CDR3 is CASSQEGGPGDIQYF. The CDR3 DNA is TGCGCCAGCAGCCAAGAAGGAGGACCAGGTGACATTCAGTACTTC.

The V and J genes are TRBV4-1 and TRBJ1-6; 9 bases map to TRBD1. This CDR3 contains 15 residues. The trim removed 1 base at V and 11 bases at J, leaving 6 bases unmatched. Germline CDR1 is MGHRA and CDR2 is YSYEKL. CDR3 sequence (DNA): TGCGCCAGCAGCCAAGTCGACAGGGGGTTTGCACCCCTCCACTTT. Translated: CASSQVDRGFAPLHF.

The genes are TRBV6-1 and TRBJ1-2, with D uncertain. Trimming removed 3 bases at V and 7 bases at J, with 18 bases between. Germline lookup yields CDR1 MNHNS and CDR2 SASEGT. The CDR3 has 15 amino acids. CDR3 in amino acids: CASSEKPSTILGYTF. CDR3 sequence (DNA): TGTGCCAGCAGTGAGAAACCCTCTACGATCCTTGGCTACACCTTC.

V gene TRBV10-3 combines with J gene TRBJ1-6; TRBD1 might be the D (5 bases). Trimming pared 6 bases from V and 4 bases from J, leaving 7 bases between. The germline gives CDR1 ENHRY, CDR2 SYGVKD. The CDR3 runs 13 residues. The CDR3 region has the DNA TGTGCCATCAGAGGGGTTTATAATTCACCCCTCCACTTT. This codes for CAIRGVYNSPLHF.

V gene TRBV6-1 combines with J gene TRBJ2-5; 8 bases are a match to TRBD1. Germline V gene data show CDR1 as MNHNS and CDR2 as SASEGT. Trimming took 6 bases from V and 13 from J; bases not matched to a gene: 7. The CDR3 has 11 amino acids. DNA for the CDR3: TGTGCCAGCAGCCTCACCGGGACAGGGTACTTC. Residues: CASSLTGTGYF.